This TCR beta chain was sequenced for a study of blood T cell repertoires in COVID-19. Study-level background: T cells, B-cell-depleted T cells, or PBMCs supplied cDNA or gDNA.

The germline CDR1 and CDR2 sequences are SQVTM and ANQGSEA. The CDR3 runs to 14 residues. The V end was cut by 7 bases, the J end by 3 bases, with 18 bases between. In the study's own analysis: Counts of nucleated cells, estimated from reference gene primer amplification, were obtained. The repertoire was sequenced with immunoSEQ multiplex PCR; TCRdb's copy has only in-frame clones and lacks some. Clone size and the V and J calls come from that table; the DNA yielded D and trimming. The table lists around 13,000 clones, approximately 83% of them singletons. The sequence was obtained from a man in his forties with active or convalescent COVID-19. V is TRBV29-1 and J is TRBJ1-1; TRBD1 is a possible D gene (5 bases). The sample comprised peripheral blood. Written as DNA, the CDR3 is TGCAGCGCAACCTCCGGGACTAGGGACACTGAAGCTTTCTTT. This sequence encodes CSATSGTRDTEAFF.